These 17 T cell receptor beta chains came from one sample sequenced in a study of cytomegalovirus exposure and HLA in healthy donors (dated by TCRdb to 2017 to 2019). Preparation of the library involved the immunoSEQ multiplex PCR assay. Held by TCRdb, this immuneACCESS table contains in-frame sequences only and omits some clones. Under half of the omission traces to an unresolved V gene where checked; the cause of the rest is unknown. The sample table holds approximately 160,000 clones, of which roughly nine tenths were seen once. 3% to 3.5% of the sample is taken by the ten largest. The sample was PBMCs. The receptors stem from a woman in her late teens or twenties in good health and CMV-seropositive.

The V call is TRBV2, the J call TRBJ1-3; TRBD1 matches 9 bases. V was pared by 5 bases and J by 4 bases, with 6 bases of the junction left unmatched. Germline lookup yields CDR1 SNHLY and CDR2 FYNNEI. The CDR3 contains 15 residues. The CDR3: CASSFGQGFGNTIYF. CDR3 DNA: TGTGCCAGCAGTTTCGGACAGGGGTTCGGAAACACCATATATTTT.

This clone was detected once. The genes are TRBV30 and TRBJ2-7; 7 bases line up with TRBD1. This CDR3 has 13 residues. J was trimmed by 0 bases and V by 5 bases; bases with no gene match: 4. Germline loops: CDR1 GTSNPN, CDR2 SVGIG (reference sequence). The CDR3 DNA reads as TGTGCCTGGGAGGACAGGTTCTCCTACGAGCAGTACTTC. Protein: CAWEDRFSYEQYF.

The V call is TRBV28, the J call TRBJ2-7, with 7 bases aligning to TRBD2. This CDR3 comprises 14 residues. The germline CDR1 and CDR2 sequences are MDHEN and SYDVKM. Losses at the gene ends were 4 bases for V and 3 bases for J; bases not matched to a gene: 6. The CDR3 DNA follows: TGTGCCAGCAGTTCGCGGGGAGGGTACTACGAGCAGTACTTC. It encodes CASSSRGGYYEQYF. Based on the CDR3 plus reference TRBV28 and TRBJ2-7, the full variable domain is DVKVTQSSRYLVKRTGEKVFLECVQDMDHENMFWYRQDPGLGLRLIYFSYDVKMKEKGDIPEGYSVSREKKERFSLILESASTNQTSMYLCASSSRGGYYEQYFGPGTRLTVT.

The rearrangement joins TRBV2 to TRBJ2-3; 11 nucleotides line up with TRBD2. The CDR3 has 14 amino acids. Germline V gives CDR1 SNHLY, CDR2 FYNNEI. Trimming cost V 6 bases and J 6 bases; bases outside gene matches: 5. CDR3 in amino acids: CASRLAGELDTQYF. In nucleotides, the CDR3 is TGTGCCAGCAGACTAGCGGGAGAATTGGATACGCAGTATTTT.

This clone showed up just once. Here the CDR3 DNA reads TGTGCCAGCAGCTTTGGGGCACCACCCTGGGATACGCAGTATTTT. Translation gives CASSFGAPPWDTQYF. The chain employs TRBV7-9 and TRBJ2-3; D possibly corresponds to TRBD1 (5 bases). Trimming removed 3 bases at V and 6 bases at J, with 16 bases between. CDR3 length equals 15 residues. The germline CDR1 and CDR2 sequences are SEHNR and FQNEAQ (reference sequence).

The chain is built from TRBV13 and TRBJ2-7; 11 nucleotides match TRBD2. Germline V lookup: CDR1 PRHDT, CDR2 FYEKMQ (reference sequence). The CDR3 consists of 15 residues. V dropped 4 bases and J dropped 5; count of bases not matched to a gene: 7. CDR3 DNA: TGTGCCAGCAGCTCCACTAGCGGGAGTGGCAACGAGCAGTACTTC. Amino acid sequence: CASSSTSGSGNEQYF.

Concerning this clone itself: Mismatch with germline at one junction end may stem from a read error. This chain joins TRBV2 and TRBJ1-5; D is unclear. CDR1 is SNHLY and CDR2 is FYNNEI in the germline V gene. The CDR3 spans 15 residues. The CDR3 DNA reads TGTGCCAGCAGCGAAGACGGTCAGAGGAATCAGCCCCAGCATTTT. Its protein is CASSEDGQRNQPQHF.

CDR3 DNA: TGCGCCAGCAGCTTGTCGGTGAACTATGGCTACACCTTC. Its translation: CASSLSVNYGYTF. The chain has TRBV5-1 and TRBJ1-2; D is unresolved. Trimming shortened V by 1 base and J by 2 bases, and 6 bases separated the two germline ends. This CDR3 region has 13 residues. Germline V gene lookup returns CDR1 SGHRS and CDR2 YFSETQ.

The CDR3 sequence: CASSIGVDTQYF. The CDR3 DNA is TGCGCCAGCAGCATAGGGGTAGATACGCAGTATTTT. The rearrangement uses TRBV5-1 and TRBJ2-3; TRBD1 is a possible D gene (5 bases). V lost 4 bases, J lost 5 bases, and 8 bases lay in between. CDR1 and CDR2 from the germline V gene are SGHRS and YFSETQ. This CDR3 is built from 12 residues.

As DNA, the CDR3 is TGTGCCAGCAGTTTAGTTCTGGTTCGGGTCAGGGAAATTTACAATGAGCAGTTCTTC. Amino acids: CASSLVLVRVREIYNEQFF. This chain links TRBV27 with TRBJ2-1, with D perhaps TRBD1 (5 bases). CDR1 and CDR2 from the germline V gene are MNHEY and SMNVEV (reference sequence). This CDR3 has 19 residues. V was cut by 2 bases and J by 4 bases, with 24 bases left in between.

The chain uses TRBV5-1 and TRBJ2-5; 7 positions match TRBD1. The germline V gene has CDR1 SGHRS and CDR2 YFSETQ. The length of the CDR3 is 14 residues. After removal of 3 bases from V and 5 bases from J, the junction contained 7 bases not matched to a gene. The CDR3, as DNA: TGCGCCAGCAGCTCAATGACAGGGCGGGAGACCCAGTACTTC. It specifies CASSSMTGRETQYF.

This clone was picked up a small number of times. The rearrangement joins TRBV29-1 to TRBJ2-7; the D gene is possibly TRBD2 (6 bases). The V end was cut by 5 bases, the J end by 3 bases, with 11 bases between. CDR3 length: 12 amino acids. Germline CDR1 reads SQVTM; CDR2 reads ANQGSEA. CDR3 sequence (DNA): TGCAGCGTTCTCGGGGGAGGCTACGAGCAGTACTTC. Translating gives CSVLGGGYEQYF.

The chain combines TRBV23-1 with TRBJ1-4, with TRBD1 matching over 9 bases. TRBV23-1 is sorted into the ORF group, with uncertain function. This CDR3 has 15 residues. J lost 8 bases, V lost 6 bases, and 10 bases had no gene match. CDR3 loop: CASRDRDREGEKLFF. The CDR3 nucleotides read TGCGCCAGCAGAGACCGGGACAGGGAAGGCGAAAAACTGTTTTTT.

CDR3 nucleotides: TGTGCCTGGAACCGACAGGGGGGAACTGGAAACACCATATATTTT. This translates into CAWNRQGGTGNTIYF. The chain is built from TRBV30 and TRBJ1-3; TRBD1 matches 9 bases. Germline CDR1 and CDR2: GTSNPN and SVGIG (reference sequence). The CDR3 runs 15 residues. The trim removed 4 bases at V and 2 bases at J, leaving 6 bases unmatched.

This clone is a singleton in its sample. The chain is built from TRBV5-1 and TRBJ2-5, with a tentative D call TRBD1 (5 bases). Germline CDR1 and CDR2: SGHRS and YFSETQ. The V end was cut by 4 bases, the J end by 1 base, with 8 bases between. This CDR3 contains 13 residues. This CDR3 reads CASSLDTQETQYF. The CDR3 bases are TGCGCCAGCAGCCTGGACACCCAAGAGACCCAGTACTTC. The full variable domain, completed using reference TRBV5-1 and TRBJ2-5, is KAGVTQTPRYLIKTRGQQVTLSCSPISGHRSVSWYQQTPGQGLQFLFEYFSETQRNKGNFPGRFSGRQFSNSRSEMNVSTLELGDSALYLCASSLDTQETQYFGPGTRLLVL.

The chain links TRBV5-4 to TRBJ2-2, with D possibly being TRBD2 (7 bases). From germline, CDR1 is SGHNT and CDR2 YYREEE (reference sequence). CDR3 size: 15 residues. The V gene lost 0 bases and the J gene lost 6 bases, with 12 bases spanning the gap. The CDR3 DNA follows: TGTGCCAGCAGCTTGGCGGGGGGCAGGGCCGGGGAGCTGTTTTTT. Residues: CASSLAGGRAGELFF.

V is TRBV30 and J is TRBJ1-6; no clear D. This CDR3 has 15 residues. Germline V gene data show CDR1 as GTSNPN and CDR2 as SVGIG (reference sequence). V lost 1 base to trimming and J lost 1 base, with 8 bases between them. Here the CDR3 reads CAWSATRSYNSPLHF. DNA for the CDR3: TGTGCCTGGAGTGCTACTAGGTCCTATAATTCACCCCTCCACTTT.